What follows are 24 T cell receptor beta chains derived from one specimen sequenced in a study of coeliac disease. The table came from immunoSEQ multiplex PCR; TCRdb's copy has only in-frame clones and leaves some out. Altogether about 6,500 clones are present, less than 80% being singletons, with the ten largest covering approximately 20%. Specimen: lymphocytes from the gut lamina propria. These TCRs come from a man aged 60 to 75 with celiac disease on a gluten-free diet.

DNA of the CDR3: TGTGCCAGCTCACCACGAGGTTCAGCCTATGGCTACACCTTC. Translated, it gives CASSPRGSAYGYTF. The V gene is TRBV18, the J gene TRBJ1-2; D ambiguous. Germline V lookup: CDR1 KGHSH, CDR2 LQKENI. V was cut by 1 base and J by 4 bases, with 10 bases left in between. This CDR3 is built from 14 residues.

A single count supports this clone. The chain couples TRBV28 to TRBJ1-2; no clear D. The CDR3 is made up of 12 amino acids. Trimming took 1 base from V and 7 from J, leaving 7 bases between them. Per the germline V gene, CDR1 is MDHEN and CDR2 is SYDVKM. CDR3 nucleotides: TGTGCCAGCAGTTTATTAGCTGGTGGCTACACCTTC. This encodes CASSLLAGGYTF.

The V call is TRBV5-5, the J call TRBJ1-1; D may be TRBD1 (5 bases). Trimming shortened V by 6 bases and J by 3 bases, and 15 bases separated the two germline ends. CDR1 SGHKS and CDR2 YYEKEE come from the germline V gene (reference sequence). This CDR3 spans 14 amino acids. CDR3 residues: CASTANRRYTEAFF. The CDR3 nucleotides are TGTGCCAGCACCGCAAACAGGAGATACACTGAAGCTTTCTTT.

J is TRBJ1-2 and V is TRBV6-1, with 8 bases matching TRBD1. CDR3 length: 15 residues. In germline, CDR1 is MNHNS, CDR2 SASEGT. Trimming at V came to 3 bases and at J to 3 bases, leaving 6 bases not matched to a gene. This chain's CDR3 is CASSDHTGGDYGYTF. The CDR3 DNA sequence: TGTGCCAGCAGTGACCATACAGGGGGGGACTATGGCTACACCTTC.

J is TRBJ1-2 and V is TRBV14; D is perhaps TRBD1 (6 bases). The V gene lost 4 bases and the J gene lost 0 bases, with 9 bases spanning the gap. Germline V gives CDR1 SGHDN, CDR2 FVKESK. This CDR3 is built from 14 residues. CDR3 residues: CASSRGGPNYGYTF. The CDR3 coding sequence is TGTGCCAGCAGCCGAGGGGGTCCTAACTATGGCTACACCTTC. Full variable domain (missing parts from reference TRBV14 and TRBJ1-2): EAGVTQFPSHSVIEKGQTVTLRCDPISGHDNLYWYRRVMGKEIKFLLHFVKESKQDESGMPNNRFLAERTGGTYSTLKVQPAELEDSGVYFCASSRGGPNYGYTFGSGTRLTVV.

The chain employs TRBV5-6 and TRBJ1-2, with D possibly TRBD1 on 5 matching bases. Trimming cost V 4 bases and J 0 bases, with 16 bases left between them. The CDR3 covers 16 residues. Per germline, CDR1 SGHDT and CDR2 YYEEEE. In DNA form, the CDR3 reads TGTGCCAGCAGCCCAGTCCTGGGGGGGGCTAACTATGGCTACACCTTC. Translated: CASSPVLGGANYGYTF.

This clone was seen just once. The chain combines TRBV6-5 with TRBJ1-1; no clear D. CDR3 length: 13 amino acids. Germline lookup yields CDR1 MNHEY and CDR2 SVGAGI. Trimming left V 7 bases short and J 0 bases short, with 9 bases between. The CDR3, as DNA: TGTGCCAGCACCCCCCAGGTGAACACTGAAGCTTTCTTT. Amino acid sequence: CASTPQVNTEAFF.

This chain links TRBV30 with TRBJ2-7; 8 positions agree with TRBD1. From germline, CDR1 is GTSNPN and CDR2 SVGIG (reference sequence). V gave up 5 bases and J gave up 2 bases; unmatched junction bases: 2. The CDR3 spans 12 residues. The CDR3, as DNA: TGTGCCTGGGGGACAGGAACCTACGAGCAGTACTTC. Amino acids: CAWGTGTYEQYF.

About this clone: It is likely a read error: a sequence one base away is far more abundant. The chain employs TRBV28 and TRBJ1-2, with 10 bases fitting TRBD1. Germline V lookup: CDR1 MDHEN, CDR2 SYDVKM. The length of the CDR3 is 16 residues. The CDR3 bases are TGTGCCAGCATTACCCAGTACGACAGGGGGCAGGGTGGCCACACCTTC. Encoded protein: CASITQYDRGQGGHTF.

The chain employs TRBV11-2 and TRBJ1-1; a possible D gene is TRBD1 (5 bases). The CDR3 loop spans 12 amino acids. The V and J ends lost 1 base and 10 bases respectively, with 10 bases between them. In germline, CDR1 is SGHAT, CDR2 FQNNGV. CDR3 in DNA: TGTGCCAGCAGCTTAGGGCCAGGGCTAGCTTTCTTT. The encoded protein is CASSLGPGLAFF.

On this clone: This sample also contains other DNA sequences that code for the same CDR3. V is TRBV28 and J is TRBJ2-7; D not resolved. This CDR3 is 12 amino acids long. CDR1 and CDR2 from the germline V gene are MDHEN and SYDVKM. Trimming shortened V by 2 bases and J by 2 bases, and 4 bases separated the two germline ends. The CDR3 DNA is TGTGCCAGCAGTTTAGCGGCCTACGAGCAGTACTTC. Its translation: CASSLAAYEQYF.

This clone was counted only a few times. The CDR3 bases are TGTGCCAGCAGTGGGGACACAGGGAACACTGAAGCTTTCTTT. Translated, it gives CASSGDTGNTEAFF. V usage is TRBV6-6 and J usage is TRBJ1-1; D is possibly TRBD1 (6 bases). The CDR3 has 14 amino acids. Germline V gene sequence: CDR1 MNHNY, CDR2 SVGAGI (reference sequence). Trimming left V 5 bases short and J 1 base short, with 11 bases between.

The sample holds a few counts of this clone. CDR3 DNA sequence: TGTGCCAGCAGTCCGCCGGGAGGGGAGCTGTTTTTT. It specifies CASSPPGGELFF. The chain combines TRBV28 with TRBJ2-2; maybe TRBD2 (5 bases). The CDR3 totals 12 residues. V lost 5 bases and J 8 bases, leaving 9 bases between the germline ends. Germline CDR1 MDHEN, CDR2 SYDVKM.

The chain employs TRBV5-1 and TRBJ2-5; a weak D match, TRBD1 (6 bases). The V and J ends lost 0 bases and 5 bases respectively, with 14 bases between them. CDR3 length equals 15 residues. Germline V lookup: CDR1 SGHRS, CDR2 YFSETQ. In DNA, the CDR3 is TGCGCCAGCAGCTTGGCAGGCCAGGGGTCTGAGACCCAGTACTTC. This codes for CASSLAGQGSETQYF.

CDR3 in amino acids: CATTQGETDTQYF. The CDR3 DNA follows: TGTGCCACGACACAGGGGGAAACAGATACGCAGTATTTT. The chain joins TRBV28 to TRBJ2-3; TRBD1 matches 8 bases. This CDR3 contains 13 residues. With V trimmed by 10 bases and J by 3 bases, 6 bases remained unmatched. Per the germline V gene, CDR1 is MDHEN and CDR2 is SYDVKM.

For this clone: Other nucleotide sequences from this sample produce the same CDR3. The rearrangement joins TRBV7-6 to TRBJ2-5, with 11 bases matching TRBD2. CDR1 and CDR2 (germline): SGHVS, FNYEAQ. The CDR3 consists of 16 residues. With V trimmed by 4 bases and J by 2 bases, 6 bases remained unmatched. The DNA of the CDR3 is TGTGCCAGCAGCTACCCTCTAGCGGGGGGACAAGAGACCCAGTACTTC. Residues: CASSYPLAGGQETQYF.

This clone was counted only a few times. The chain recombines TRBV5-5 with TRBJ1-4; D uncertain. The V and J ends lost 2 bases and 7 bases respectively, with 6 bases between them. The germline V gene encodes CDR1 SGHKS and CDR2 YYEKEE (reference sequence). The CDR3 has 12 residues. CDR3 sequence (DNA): TGTGCCAGCAGCTTTCTACCTGAAAAACTGTTTTTT. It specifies CASSFLPEKLFF. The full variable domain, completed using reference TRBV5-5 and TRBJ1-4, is DAGVTQSPTHLIKTRGQQVTLRCSPISGHKSVSWYQQVLGQGPQFIFQYYEKEERGRGNFPDRFSARQFPNYSSELNVNALLLGDSALYLCASSFLPEKLFFGSGTQLSVL.

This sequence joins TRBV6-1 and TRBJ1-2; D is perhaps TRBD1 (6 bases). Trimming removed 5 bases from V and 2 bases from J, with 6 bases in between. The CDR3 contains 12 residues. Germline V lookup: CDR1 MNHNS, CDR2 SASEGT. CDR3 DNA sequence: TGTGCCAGCAGTACAGGGAACTATGGCTACACCTTC. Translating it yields CASSTGNYGYTF.

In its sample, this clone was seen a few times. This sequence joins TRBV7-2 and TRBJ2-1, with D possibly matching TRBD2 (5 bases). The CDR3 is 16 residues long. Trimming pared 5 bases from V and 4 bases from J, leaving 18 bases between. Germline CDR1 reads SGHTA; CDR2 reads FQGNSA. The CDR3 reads CASSPRVGSQYNEQFF. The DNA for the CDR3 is TGTGCCAGCAGCCCGCGGGTAGGAAGCCAGTACAATGAGCAGTTCTTC.

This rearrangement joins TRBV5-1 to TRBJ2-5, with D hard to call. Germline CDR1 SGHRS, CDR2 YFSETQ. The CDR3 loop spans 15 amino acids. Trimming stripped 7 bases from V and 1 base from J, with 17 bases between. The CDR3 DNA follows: TGCGCCAGCTGGGCGATGGGCCTTGTCCAAGAGACCCAGTACTTC. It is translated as CASWAMGLVQETQYF.

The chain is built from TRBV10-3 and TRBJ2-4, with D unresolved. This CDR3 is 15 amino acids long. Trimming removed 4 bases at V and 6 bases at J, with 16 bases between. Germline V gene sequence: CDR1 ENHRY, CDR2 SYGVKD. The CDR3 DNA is TGTGCCATCAGTGCCGAGGCCCGGCGTCCAAACATTCAGTACTTC. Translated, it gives CAISAEARRPNIQYF.

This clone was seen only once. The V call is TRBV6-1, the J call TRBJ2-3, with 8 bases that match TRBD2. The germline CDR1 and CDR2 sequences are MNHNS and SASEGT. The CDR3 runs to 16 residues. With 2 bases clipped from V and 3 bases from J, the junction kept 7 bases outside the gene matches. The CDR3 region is CASSESVAGRTDTQYF. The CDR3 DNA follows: TGTGCCAGCAGTGAATCGGTAGCGGGGAGAACAGATACGCAGTATTTT.

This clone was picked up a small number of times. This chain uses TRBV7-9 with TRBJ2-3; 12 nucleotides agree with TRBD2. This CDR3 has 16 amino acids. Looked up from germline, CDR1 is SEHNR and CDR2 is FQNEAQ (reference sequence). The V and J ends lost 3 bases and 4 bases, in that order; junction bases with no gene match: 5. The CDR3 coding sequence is TGTGCCAGCAGCTTTGGACTAGCGGGGTTGGCAGATACGCAGTATTTT. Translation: CASSFGLAGLADTQYF.

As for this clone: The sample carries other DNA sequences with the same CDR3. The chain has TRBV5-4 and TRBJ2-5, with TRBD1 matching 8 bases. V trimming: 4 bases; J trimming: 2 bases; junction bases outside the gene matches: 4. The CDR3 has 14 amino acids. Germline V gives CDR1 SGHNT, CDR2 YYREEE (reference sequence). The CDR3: CASSPRTGQETQYF. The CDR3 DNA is TGTGCCAGCAGCCCGCGGACAGGGCAAGAGACCCAGTACTTC.